This entry describes one TCR beta chain. CDR3 length: 14 residues. Trimming removed 7 bases from V and 5 bases from J, with 15 bases in between. CDR1 and CDR2 (germline): SGHTA, FQGNSA. This record comes from a study of STAT5B mutations in CD4+ large granular lymphocyte leukemia. Assay used: immunoSEQ multiplex PCR; TCRdb lists only in-frame clones, some missing. Altogether 32,000 or so clones are present, about 85% being singletons, with the ten largest covering roughly 3.3%. The chain combines TRBV7-2 with TRBJ2-1, with D maybe TRBD1 (6 bases). Sequencing was carried out using CD4+ T cells from blood buffy coats. The clonotype originates from a human donor in good health. CDR3 nucleotides: TGTGCCAGCACCGTGGGGACACTTAACAATGAGCAGTTCTTC. Translating it yields CASTVGTLNNEQFF.